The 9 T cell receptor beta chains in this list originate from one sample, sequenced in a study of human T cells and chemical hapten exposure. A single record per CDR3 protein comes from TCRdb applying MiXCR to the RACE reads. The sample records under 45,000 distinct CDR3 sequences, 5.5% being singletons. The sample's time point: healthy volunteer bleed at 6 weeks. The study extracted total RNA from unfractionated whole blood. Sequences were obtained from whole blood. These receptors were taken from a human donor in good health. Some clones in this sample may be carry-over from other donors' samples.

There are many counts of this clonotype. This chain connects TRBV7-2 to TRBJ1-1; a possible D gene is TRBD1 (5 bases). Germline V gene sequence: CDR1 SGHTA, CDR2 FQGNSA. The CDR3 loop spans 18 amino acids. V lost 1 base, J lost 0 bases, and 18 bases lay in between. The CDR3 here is CASSLDRPGSFMNTEAFF. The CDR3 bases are TGTGCCAGCAGCTTAGATAGGCCAGGGAGCTTTATGAACACTGAAGCTTTCTTT.

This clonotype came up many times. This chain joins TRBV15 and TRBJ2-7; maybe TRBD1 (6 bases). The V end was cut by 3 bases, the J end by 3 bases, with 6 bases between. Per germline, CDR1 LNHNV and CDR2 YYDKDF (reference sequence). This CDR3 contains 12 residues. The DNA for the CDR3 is TGTGCCACCAGCAGGGACAGCTACGAGCAGTACTTC. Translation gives CATSRDSYEQYF.

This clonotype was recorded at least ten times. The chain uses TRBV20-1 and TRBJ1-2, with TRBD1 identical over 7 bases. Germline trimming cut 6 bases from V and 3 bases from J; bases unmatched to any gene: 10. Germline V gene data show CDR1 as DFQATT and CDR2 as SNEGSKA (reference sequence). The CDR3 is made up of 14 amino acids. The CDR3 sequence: CSARGQPSHYGYTF. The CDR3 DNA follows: TGCAGTGCGAGGGGACAGCCTTCTCACTATGGCTACACCTTC.

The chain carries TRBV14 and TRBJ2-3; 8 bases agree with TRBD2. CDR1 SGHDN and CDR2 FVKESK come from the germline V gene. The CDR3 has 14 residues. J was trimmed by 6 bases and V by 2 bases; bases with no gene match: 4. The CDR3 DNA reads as TGTGCCAGCAGCCAACTGGGACTAGAGGATACGCAGTATTTT. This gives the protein CASSQLGLEDTQYF.

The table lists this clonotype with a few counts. CDR3 bases: TGTGCCAGCAGCTTAGAAGTAAGCTGGGGTGCAGGGACTGAAGCTTTCTTT. Translation: CASSLEVSWGAGTEAFF. The chain carries TRBV7-9 and TRBJ1-1; tentatively, D is TRBD1 (5 bases). CDR3 length: 17 residues. Deletions cut 1 base from V and 5 bases from J, with 20 bases between. The germline CDR1 and CDR2 sequences are SEHNR and FQNEAQ (reference sequence).

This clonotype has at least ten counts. In DNA form, the CDR3 reads TGTGCCAGCAGTCCCGACAGCCGTGAGCAGTTCTTC. The encoded protein is CASSPDSREQFF. The chain uses TRBV12-3 or TRBV12-4 and TRBJ2-1; TRBD1 is a possible D gene (5 bases). V lost 5 bases and J 9 bases, leaving 11 bases between the germline ends. The CDR3 totals 12 residues.

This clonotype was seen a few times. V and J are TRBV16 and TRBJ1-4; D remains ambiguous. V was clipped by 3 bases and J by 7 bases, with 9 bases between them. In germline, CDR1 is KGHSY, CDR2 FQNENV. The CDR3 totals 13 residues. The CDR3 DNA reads TGTGCCAGCAGCCACGTTAGGAGTGAAAAACTGTTTTTT. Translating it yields CASSHVRSEKLFF.

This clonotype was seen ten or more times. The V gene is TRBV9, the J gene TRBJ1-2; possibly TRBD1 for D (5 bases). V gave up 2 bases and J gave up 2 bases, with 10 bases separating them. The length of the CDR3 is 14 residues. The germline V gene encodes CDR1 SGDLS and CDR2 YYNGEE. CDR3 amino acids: CASSVTAFNYGYTF. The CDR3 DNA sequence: TGTGCCAGCAGCGTGACAGCGTTCAACTATGGCTACACCTTC.

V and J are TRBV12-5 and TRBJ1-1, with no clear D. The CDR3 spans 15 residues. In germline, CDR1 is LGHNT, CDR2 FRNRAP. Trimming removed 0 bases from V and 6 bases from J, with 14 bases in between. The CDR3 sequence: CASGLVAGGVAEAFF. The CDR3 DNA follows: TGTGCTAGTGGTTTGGTTGCGGGTGGGGTCGCTGAAGCTTTCTTT.